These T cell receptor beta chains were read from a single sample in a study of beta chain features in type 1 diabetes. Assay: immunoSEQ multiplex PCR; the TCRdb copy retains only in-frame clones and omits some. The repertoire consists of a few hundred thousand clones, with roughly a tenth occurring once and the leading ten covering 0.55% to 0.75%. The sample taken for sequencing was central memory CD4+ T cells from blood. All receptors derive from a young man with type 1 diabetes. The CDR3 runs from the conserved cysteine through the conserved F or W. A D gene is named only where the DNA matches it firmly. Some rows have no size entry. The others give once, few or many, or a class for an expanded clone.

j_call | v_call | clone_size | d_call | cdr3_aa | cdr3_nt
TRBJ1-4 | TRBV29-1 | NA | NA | CSVEDPPNGPPNEKLFF | TGCAGCGTTGAAGACCCACCTAACGGGCCTCCGAATGAAAAACTGTTTTTT
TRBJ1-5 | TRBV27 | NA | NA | CASYQGPDQPQHF | TGTGCCAGCTATCAGGGGCCCGATCAGCCCCAGCATTTT
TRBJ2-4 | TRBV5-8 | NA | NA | CASSFNIEQYF | TGTGCCAGCAGCTTTAATATTGAGCAGTACTTC
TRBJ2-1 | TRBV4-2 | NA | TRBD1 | CASSQDWGQGSYNEQFF | TGTGCCAGCAGCCAAGATTGGGGACAGGGTTCCTACAATGAGCAGTTCTTC
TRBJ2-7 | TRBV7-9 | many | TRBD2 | CASSPRTSLDEQYF | TGTGCCAGCAGCCCCCGGACTAGCCTCGACGAGCAGTACTTC
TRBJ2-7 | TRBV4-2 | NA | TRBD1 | CASSQAQGQGHYEYF | TGTGCCAGCAGCCAAGCCCAGGGACAGGGGCATTACGAGTACTTC
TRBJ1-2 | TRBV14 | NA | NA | CASSEGRDYGYTF | TGTGCCAGCTCGGAGGGTAGGGACTATGGCTACACCTTC
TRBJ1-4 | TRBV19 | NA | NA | CASSIRAGGNEKLFF | TGTGCCAGTAGTATAAGGGCTGGTGGGAATGAAAAACTGTTTTTT
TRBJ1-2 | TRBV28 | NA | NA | CASSFTDSFYGYTF | TGTGCCAGCAGTTTCACCGACAGCTTCTATGGCTACACCTTC
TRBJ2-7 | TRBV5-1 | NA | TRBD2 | CASSGRLADYSYEQYF | TGCGCCAGCAGCGGAAGACTAGCGGACTACTCCTACGAGCAGTACTTC
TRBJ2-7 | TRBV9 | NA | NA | CASSGRDSGYEQYF | TGTGCCAGCAGCGGCCGGGACTCTGGCTACGAGCAGTACTTC
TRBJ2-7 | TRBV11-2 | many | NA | CASSGDRGVQYF | TGTGCCAGCAGCGGCGATAGAGGGGTGCAGTACTTC
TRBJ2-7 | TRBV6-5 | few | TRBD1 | CASSYSSGTGLGGQYF | TGTGCCAGCAGTTACTCGTCTGGGACAGGGTTAGGTGGGCAGTACTTC
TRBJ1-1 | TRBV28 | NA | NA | CASSGSQAGTEAFF | TGTGCCAGCAGTGGGTCGCAGGCAGGCACTGAAGCTTTCTTT
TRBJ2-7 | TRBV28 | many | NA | CASISGVGPYEQYF | TGTGCCAGCATCTCCGGAGTGGGCCCCTACGAGCAGTACTTC
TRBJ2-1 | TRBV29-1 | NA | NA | CSAIGLGTHNEQFF | TGCAGCGCAATAGGACTTGGGACCCACAATGAGCAGTTCTTC
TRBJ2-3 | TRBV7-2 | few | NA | CASRLSQGSDTQYF | TGTGCCAGCAGATTGAGCCAGGGGTCAGATACGCAGTATTTT
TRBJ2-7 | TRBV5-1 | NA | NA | CASSLARGSTTYEQYF | TGCGCCAGCAGCTTGGCCCGGGGATCAACTACTTACGAGCAGTACTTC
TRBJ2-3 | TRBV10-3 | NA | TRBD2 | CAINPGGIDTQYF | TGTGCCATCAACCCGGGGGGAATAGATACGCAGTATTTT
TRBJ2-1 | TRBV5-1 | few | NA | CASSPAPSNEQFF | TGCGCCAGCAGTCCCGCCCCGTCGAATGAGCAGTTCTTC
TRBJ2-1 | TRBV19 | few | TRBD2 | CASSIVPSGRGNEQFF | TGTGCCAGTAGTATAGTGCCTAGCGGGAGGGGAAATGAGCAGTTCTTC
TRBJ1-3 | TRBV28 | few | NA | CASNRQPLSGNTIYF | TGTGCCAGCAACAGACAGCCTCTCTCTGGAAACACCATATATTTT
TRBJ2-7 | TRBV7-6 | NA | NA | CASSLQGPGDEQYF | TGTGCCAGCAGCTTACAGGGTCCCGGGGACGAGCAGTACTTC
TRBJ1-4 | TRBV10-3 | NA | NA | CAATGPTNEKLFF | TGTGCCGCAACAGGTCCAACTAATGAAAAACTGTTTTTT
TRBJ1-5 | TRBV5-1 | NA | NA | CASSLEGSQPQHF | TGCGCCAGCAGCTTGGAAGGATCTCAGCCCCAGCATTTT
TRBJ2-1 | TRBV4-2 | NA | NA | CASSFWGGHEQFF | TGTGCCAGCAGCTTTTGGGGGGGCCATGAGCAGTTCTTC
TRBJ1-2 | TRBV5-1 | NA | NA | CASSLEGRNYGYTF | TGCGCCAGCAGCTTGGAGGGACGGAACTATGGCTACACCTTC
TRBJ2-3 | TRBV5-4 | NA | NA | CASSLDPLGTQYF | TGTGCCAGCAGCTTGGACCCTCTGGGGACGCAGTATTTT
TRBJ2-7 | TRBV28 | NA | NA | CACWGSTYEQYF | TGTGCCTGCTGGGGCAGCACCTACGAGCAGTACTTC
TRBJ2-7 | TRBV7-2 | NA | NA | CASSLYGTSGYEQYF | TGTGCCAGCAGCTTGTATGGGACATCAGGCTACGAGCAGTACTTC
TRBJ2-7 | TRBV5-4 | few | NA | CASSSPTGSNYEQYF | TGTGCCAGCAGCTCCCCGACAGGTTCGAACTACGAGCAGTACTTC
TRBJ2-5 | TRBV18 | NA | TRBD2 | CASSPQSGGEETQYF | TGTGCCAGCTCACCACAATCGGGAGGCGAAGAGACCCAGTACTTC
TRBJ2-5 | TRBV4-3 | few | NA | CASSQGWQSSETQYF | TGCGCCAGCAGCCAAGGTTGGCAGTCCTCGGAGACCCAGTACTTC
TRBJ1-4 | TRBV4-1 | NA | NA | CASSQVGWREKLFF | TGCGCCAGCAGCCAAGTGGGTTGGCGTGAAAAACTGTTTTTT
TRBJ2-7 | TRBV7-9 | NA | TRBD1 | CASSFGRGTGLSYEQYF | TGTGCCAGCAGCTTCGGGCGCGGGACAGGGCTATCCTACGAGCAGTACTTC
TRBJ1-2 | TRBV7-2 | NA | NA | CASSLGGISYGYTF | TGTGCCAGCAGCTTAGGGGGGATATCCTATGGCTACACCTTC
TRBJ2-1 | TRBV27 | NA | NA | CASSSGRPNSEQFF | TGTGCCAGCAGTTCCGGGAGACCTAACAGTGAGCAGTTCTTC
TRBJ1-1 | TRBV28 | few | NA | CASSKPGTVNTEAFF | TGTGCCAGCAGCAAACCCGGGACGGTGAACACTGAAGCTTTCTTT
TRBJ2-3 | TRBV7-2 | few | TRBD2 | CASSSPGLGDTQYF | TGTGCCAGCAGCTCACCGGGACTAGGGGATACGCAGTATTTT
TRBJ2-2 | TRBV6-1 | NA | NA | CASSEVLTGELFF | TGTGCCAGCAGTGAAGTCCTAACCGGGGAGCTGTTTTTT
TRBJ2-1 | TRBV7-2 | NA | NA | CASSPYPDTYNEQFF | TGTGCCAGCAGCCCTTATCCGGACACCTACAATGAGCAGTTCTTC
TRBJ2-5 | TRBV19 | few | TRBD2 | CASSPGTSDETQYF | TGTGCCAGTAGTCCAGGGACTAGCGACGAGACCCAGTACTTC
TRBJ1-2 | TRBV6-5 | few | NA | CASSYSGEYGYTF | TGTGCCAGCAGTTACTCAGGGGAATATGGCTACACCTTC
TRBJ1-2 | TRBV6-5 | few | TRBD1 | CASSRDRLQWDGYTF | TGTGCCAGCAGTCGGGACAGGTTGCAATGGGATGGCTACACCTTC
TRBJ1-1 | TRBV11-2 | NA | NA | CASLGTGSMNTEAFF | TGTGCCAGCTTGGGAACAGGCTCCATGAACACTGAAGCTTTCTTT
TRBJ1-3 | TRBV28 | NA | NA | CASIDGRRFGNTIYF | TGTGCCAGCATTGACGGACGCCGATTTGGAAACACCATATATTTT
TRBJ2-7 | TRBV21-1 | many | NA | CASSIQTSGSDEQYF | TGTGCCAGCAGCATACAAACTAGCGGGAGTGACGAGCAGTACTTC
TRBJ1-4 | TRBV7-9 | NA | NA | CASSFGSVAGANEKLFF | TGTGCCAGCAGCTTTGGGTCGGTCGCAGGGGCTAATGAAAAACTGTTTTTT
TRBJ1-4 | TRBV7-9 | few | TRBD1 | CASSPGQTYNEKLFF | TGTGCCAGCAGCCCGGGACAGACATATAATGAAAAACTGTTTTTT
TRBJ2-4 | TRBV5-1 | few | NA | CASSLALDKNIQYF | TGCGCCAGCAGCTTGGCCCTGGACAAAAACATTCAGTACTTC
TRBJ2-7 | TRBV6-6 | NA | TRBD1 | CASSSADRDYEQYF | TGTGCCAGCAGTTCCGCCGACAGGGACTACGAGCAGTACTTC
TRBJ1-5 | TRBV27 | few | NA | CASSFGDQPQHF | TGTGCCAGCAGTTTCGGGGACCAGCCCCAGCATTTT
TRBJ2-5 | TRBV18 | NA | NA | CASSPDVETQYF | TGTGCCAGCTCACCAGACGTGGAGACCCAGTACTTC
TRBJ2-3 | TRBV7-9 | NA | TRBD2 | CASSLIAGREYF | TGTGCCAGCAGCCTGATAGCGGGAAGGGAGTATTTT